This T cell receptor (beta chain) was retrieved from a study of human T cells and chemical hapten exposure. One entry per CDR3 protein results from TCRdb running MiXCR on the 5' RACE reads. This sample has some 78,000 distinct CDR3 sequences, with about 8% found just once. Researchers extracted total RNA from unfractionated whole blood. Trimming at V came to 7 bases and at J to 10 bases, leaving 13 bases not matched to a gene. Germline CDR1 is SQVTM and CDR2 is ANQGSEA. The length of the CDR3 is 13 residues. The chain carries TRBV29-1 and TRBJ2-1, with 7 nucleotides matching TRBD1. The sequence was collected from a male donor in good health. CDR3 bases: TGCAGCGCTGGGACAGTAAAAGAAACCGAGCAGTTCTTC. Translation gives CSAGTVKETEQFF.